The subject of this entry is one TCR beta chain. This entry comes from a study of type 1 regulatory T cells. Overall study context: This in vitro CD4 product, T-allo10, is enriched for Tr1 cells and alloantigen-specific.

TCRdb reanalysed the reads using MiXCR and keeps one entry per CDR3 protein. There are approximately 100,000 distinct CDR3 sequences in the sample; roughly 31% occur only once, and around 2.3% lies in the top ten. V lost 1 base to trimming and J lost 8 bases, with 10 bases between them. Germline loops: CDR1 SGHRS, CDR2 YFSETQ. This CDR3 is built from 14 residues. This chain uses TRBV5-1 with TRBJ1-6, with D unresolved. The receptor was derived from a human donor in good health. Sequenced sample: CD4+ T cells, either the whole sample or a sorted fraction (not recorded which). The CDR3: CASSLFQTDSPLHF. Here the CDR3 DNA reads TGCGCCAGCAGCTTGTTCCAGACCGATTCACCCCTCCACTTT.